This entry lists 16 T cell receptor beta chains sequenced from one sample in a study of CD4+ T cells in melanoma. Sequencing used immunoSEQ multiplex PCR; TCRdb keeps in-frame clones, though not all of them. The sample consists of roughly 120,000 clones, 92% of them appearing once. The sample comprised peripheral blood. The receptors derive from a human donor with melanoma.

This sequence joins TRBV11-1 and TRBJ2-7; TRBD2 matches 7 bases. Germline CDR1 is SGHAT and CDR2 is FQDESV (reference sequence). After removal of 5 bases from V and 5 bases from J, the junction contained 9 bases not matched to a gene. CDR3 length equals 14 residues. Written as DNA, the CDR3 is TGTGCCAGCAGCCGCAACCCGACTAGCAACGAGCAGTACTTC. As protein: CASSRNPTSNEQYF.

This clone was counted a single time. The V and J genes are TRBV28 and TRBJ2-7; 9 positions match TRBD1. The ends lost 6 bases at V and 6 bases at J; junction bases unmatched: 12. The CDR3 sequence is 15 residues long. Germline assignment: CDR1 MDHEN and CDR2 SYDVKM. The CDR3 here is CASRVPGQGIPEQYF. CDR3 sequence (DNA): TGTGCCAGCAGGGTACCGGGACAGGGAATTCCCGAGCAGTACTTC.

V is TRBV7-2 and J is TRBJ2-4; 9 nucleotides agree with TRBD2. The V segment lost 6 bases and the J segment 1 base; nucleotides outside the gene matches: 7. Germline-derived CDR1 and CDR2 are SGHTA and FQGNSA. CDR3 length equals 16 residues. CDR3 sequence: CASRNAGGMAKNIQYF. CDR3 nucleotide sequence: TGTGCCAGCAGAAATGCGGGAGGGATGGCCAAAAACATTCAGTACTTC.

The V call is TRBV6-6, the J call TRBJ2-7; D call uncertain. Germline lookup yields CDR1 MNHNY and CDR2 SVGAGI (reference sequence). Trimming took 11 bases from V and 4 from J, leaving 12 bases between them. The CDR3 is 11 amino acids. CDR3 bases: TGTGCCTCCCGACGGGCGTACGAGCAGTACTTC. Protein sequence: CASRRAYEQYF.

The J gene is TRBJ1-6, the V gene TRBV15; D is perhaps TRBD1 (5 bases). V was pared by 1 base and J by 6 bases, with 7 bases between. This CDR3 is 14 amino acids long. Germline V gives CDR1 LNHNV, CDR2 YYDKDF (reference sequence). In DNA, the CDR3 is TGTGCCACCAGCAGAGCGGGACCTAATTCACCCCTCCACTTT. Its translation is CATSRAGPNSPLHF.

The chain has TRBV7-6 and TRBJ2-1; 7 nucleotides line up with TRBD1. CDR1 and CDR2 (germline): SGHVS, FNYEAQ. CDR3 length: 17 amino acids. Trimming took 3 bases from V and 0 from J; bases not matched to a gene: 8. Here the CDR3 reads CASSLGPGQDSYNEQFF. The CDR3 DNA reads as TGTGCCAGCAGCTTGGGTCCCGGACAGGACTCCTACAATGAGCAGTTCTTC.

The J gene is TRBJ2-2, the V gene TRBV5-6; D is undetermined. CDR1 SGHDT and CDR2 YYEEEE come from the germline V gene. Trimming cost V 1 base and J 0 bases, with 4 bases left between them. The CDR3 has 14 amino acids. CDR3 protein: CASSLPTNTGELFF. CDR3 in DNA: TGTGCCAGCAGCTTGCCGACGAACACCGGGGAGCTGTTTTTT.

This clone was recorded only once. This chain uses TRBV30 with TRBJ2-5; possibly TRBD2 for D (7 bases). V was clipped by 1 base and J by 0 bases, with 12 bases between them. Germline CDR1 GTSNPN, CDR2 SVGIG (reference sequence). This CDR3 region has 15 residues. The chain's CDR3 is CAWSEGGTNQETQYF. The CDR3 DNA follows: TGTGCCTGGAGTGAGGGGGGGACCAACCAAGAGACCCAGTACTTC.

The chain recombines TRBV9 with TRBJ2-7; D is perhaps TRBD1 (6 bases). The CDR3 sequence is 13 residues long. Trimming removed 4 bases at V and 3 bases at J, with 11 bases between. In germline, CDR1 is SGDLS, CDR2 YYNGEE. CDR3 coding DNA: TGTGCCAGCAGCCGGACAGAGTACTACGAGCAGTACTTC. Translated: CASSRTEYYEQYF. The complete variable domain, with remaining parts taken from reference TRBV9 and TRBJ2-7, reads DSGVTQTPKHLITATGQRVTLRCSPRSGDLSVYWYQQSLDQGLQFLIQYYNGEERAKGNILERFSAQQFPDLHSELNLSSLELGDSALYFCASSRTEYYEQYFGPGTRLTVT.

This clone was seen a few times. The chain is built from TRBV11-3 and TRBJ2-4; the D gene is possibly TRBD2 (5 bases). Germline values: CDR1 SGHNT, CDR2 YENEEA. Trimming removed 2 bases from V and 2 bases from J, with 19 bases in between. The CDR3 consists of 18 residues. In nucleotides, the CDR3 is TGTGCCAGCAGCTTAAGCCCCGCTAGCACGTGGTCCAAAAACATTCAGTACTTC. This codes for CASSLSPASTWSKNIQYF.

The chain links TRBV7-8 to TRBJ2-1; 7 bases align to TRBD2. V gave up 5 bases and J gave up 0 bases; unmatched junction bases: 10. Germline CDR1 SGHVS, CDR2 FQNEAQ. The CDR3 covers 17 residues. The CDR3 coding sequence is TGTGCCAGCAGCCCAGGAGGAGCGGGGAGCTCCTACAATGAGCAGTTCTTC. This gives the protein CASSPGGAGSSYNEQFF.

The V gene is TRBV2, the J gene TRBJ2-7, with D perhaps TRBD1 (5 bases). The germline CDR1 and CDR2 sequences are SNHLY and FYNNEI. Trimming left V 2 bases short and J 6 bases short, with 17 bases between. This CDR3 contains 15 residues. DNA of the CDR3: TGTGCCAGCAGTGAATTGGTCACTCTTAGGGGCGAGCAGTACTTC. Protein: CASSELVTLRGEQYF.

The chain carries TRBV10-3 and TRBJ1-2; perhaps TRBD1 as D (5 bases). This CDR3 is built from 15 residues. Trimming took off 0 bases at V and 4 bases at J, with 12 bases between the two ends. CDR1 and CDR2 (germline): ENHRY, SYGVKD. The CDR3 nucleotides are TGTGCCATCAGTGAGTCGAGGCGGGGACTCTATGGCTACACCTTC. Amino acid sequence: CAISESRRGLYGYTF.

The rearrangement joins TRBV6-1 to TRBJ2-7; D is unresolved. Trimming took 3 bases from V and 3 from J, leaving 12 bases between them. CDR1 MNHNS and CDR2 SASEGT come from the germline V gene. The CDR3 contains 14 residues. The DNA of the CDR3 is TGTGCCAGCAGTGATGGCGGAAGATTCTACGAGCAGTACTTC. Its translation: CASSDGGRFYEQYF.

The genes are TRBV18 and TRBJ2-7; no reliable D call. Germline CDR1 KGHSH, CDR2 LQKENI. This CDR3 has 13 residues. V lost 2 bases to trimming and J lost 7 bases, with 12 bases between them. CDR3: CASSPSRQDEQYF. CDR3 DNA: TGTGCCAGCTCACCAAGTCGGCAAGATGAGCAGTACTTC.

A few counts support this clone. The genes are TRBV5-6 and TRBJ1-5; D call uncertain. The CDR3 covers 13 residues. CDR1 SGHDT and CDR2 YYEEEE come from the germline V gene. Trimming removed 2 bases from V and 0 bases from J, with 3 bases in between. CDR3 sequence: CASSFDSNQPQHF. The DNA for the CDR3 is TGTGCCAGCAGCTTTGATAGCAATCAGCCCCAGCATTTT.